The clone carrying this T cell receptor beta chain was counted once. This record belongs to a study of shared clonotypes between healthy human individuals. Study in general: Donors were two women and a few men aged 18 to 49.

Genomic DNA per cell subset filled all wells of several immunoSEQ plates. Original processing methods: Junction-only sequences produced by ImmunoSEQ had no quality scores, so filtering differed. The protocol was immunoSEQ multiplex PCR, while the TCRdb copy is restricted to in-frame clones and leaves out a portion. V and J calls and clone size come straight from that table; D and trimming were deduced from the DNA. The sample has 490,000 or so clones; 70% to 80% are singletons. This CDR3 contains 16 residues. Germline V gene data show CDR1 as SGHRS and CDR2 as YFSETQ. The V end lost 0 bases, the J end lost 1 base, and 12 bases lay between the germline ends.

Source material: PBMCs. The V call is TRBV5-1, the J call TRBJ2-3; TRBD2 might be the D (5 bases). The sequence derives from a woman aged 40 to 50 in good health. Some clones in this sample may be carry-over from other donors' samples. CDR3 in amino acids: CASSLGPSRGTDTQYF. DNA of the CDR3: TGCGCCAGCAGCTTGGGCCCTAGCCGGGGCACAGATACGCAGTATTTT.